The 23 T cell receptor beta chains given below trace back to one sample, sequenced in a study of STAT5B mutations in CD4+ large granular lymphocyte leukemia. Measured with immunoSEQ multiplex PCR; TCRdb has only the in-frame clones, and not every one. The table records thousands of clones, about three quarters of them present only once. Input material: PBMCs. The origin of the receptors is a man aged 80 or over with CD4+ T-cell large granular lymphocyte leukemia.

The rearrangement uses TRBV4-2 and TRBJ2-5; 9 bases align to TRBD2. The J segment lost 1 base and the V segment lost 8 bases, leaving 8 bases of the junction unmatched. CDR3 length equals 15 residues. Germline CDR1 reads LGHNA; CDR2 reads YNFKEQ. CDR3 residues: CASSREREVQETQYF. DNA of the CDR3: TGTGCCAGCTCAAGAGAGCGGGAGGTCCAAGAGACCCAGTACTTC.

In DNA form, the CDR3 reads TGTGCCAGCAGCTTAGTCGGGACTAGCGCAAACAATGAGCAGTTCTTC. Translated: CASSLVGTSANNEQFF. The V gene is TRBV7-3, the J gene TRBJ2-1; 10 positions agree with TRBD2. V was clipped by 2 bases and J by 5 bases; unmatched bases: 6. The germline CDR1 and CDR2 sequences are SGHTA and FQGTGA. The CDR3 is 16 residues long.

The count of this clone is one. This chain connects TRBV7-2 to TRBJ1-5; D uncertain. Trimming left V 3 bases short and J 3 bases short, with 3 bases between. Germline-derived CDR1 and CDR2 are SGHTA and FQGNSA. The CDR3 is made up of 12 amino acids. CDR3 loop: CASSLNNQPQHF. The CDR3 coding sequence is TGTGCCAGCAGCTTGAACAATCAGCCCCAGCATTTT.

A few counts support this clone. The chain employs TRBV9 and TRBJ2-7; 9 nucleotides match TRBD1. CDR3 length: 14 amino acids. CDR1 SGDLS and CDR2 YYNGEE come from the germline V gene. V lost 4 bases and J lost 7; bases outside the gene matches: 9. This chain's CDR3 is CASSQPPTGGEQYF. DNA for the CDR3: TGTGCCAGCAGCCAACCCCCGACAGGGGGGGAGCAGTACTTC.

V is TRBV2 and J is TRBJ2-7, with a weak D call TRBD2 (7 bases). This CDR3 comprises 16 residues. The V end lost 0 bases, the J end lost 5 bases, and 17 bases lay between the germline ends. Germline CDR1 SNHLY, CDR2 FYNNEI. CDR3 sequence reads: CASSEAGRGAANEQYF. The CDR3 DNA sequence: TGTGCCAGCAGTGAAGCGGGTCGGGGGGCAGCTAACGAGCAGTACTTC. The full variable domain, its missing parts supplied by reference TRBV2 and TRBJ2-7, is EPEVTQTPSHQVTQMGQEVILRCVPISNHLYFYWYRQILGQKVEFLVSFYNNEISEKSEIFDDQFSVERPDGSNFTLKIRSTKLEDSAMYFCASSEAGRGAANEQYFGPGTRLTVT.

The gene calls are TRBV7-9 and TRBJ2-5; D unresolved. The germline gives CDR1 SEHNR, CDR2 FQNEAQ (reference sequence). Trimming took 3 bases from V and 2 from J, leaving 7 bases between them. This CDR3 region has 13 residues. In nucleotides, the CDR3 is TGTGCCAGCAGCTTCGAGATTCAAGAGACCCAGTACTTC. This gives the protein CASSFEIQETQYF.

The chain carries TRBV2 and TRBJ2-1; 10 positions match TRBD2. The CDR3 consists of 16 residues. The V segment lost 4 bases and the J segment 4 bases; nucleotides outside the gene matches: 7. The V gene's germline CDR1 is SNHLY and CDR2 FYNNEI. The CDR3 loop is CASSGTSGTLYNEQFF. The DNA for the CDR3 is TGTGCCAGCAGTGGCACTAGCGGGACTCTGTACAATGAGCAGTTCTTC.

This sequence joins TRBV27 and TRBJ2-7; TRBD1 agrees at 11 bases. This CDR3 has 13 residues. Germline CDR1 and CDR2: MNHEY and SMNVEV (reference sequence). V was pared by 10 bases and J by 5 bases, with 7 bases of the junction left unmatched. The chain's CDR3 is CATGQGAQHEQYF. The CDR3 bases are TGTGCCACAGGACAGGGGGCGCAGCACGAGCAGTACTTC.

The chain links TRBV4-1 to TRBJ1-1, with 12 nucleotides matching TRBD1. In germline, CDR1 is MGHRA, CDR2 YSYEKL. The J segment lost 4 bases and the V segment lost 4 bases, leaving 4 bases of the junction unmatched. This CDR3 is 15 amino acids long. In nucleotides, the CDR3 is TGCGCCAGCAGCCGGGGACAGGGGGCGGGCACTGAAGCTTTCTTT. It encodes CASSRGQGAGTEAFF.

CDR3 sequence: CASSPQGRMNTEAFF. CDR3 nucleotide sequence: TGTGCCAGCAGCCCACAGGGTCGCATGAACACTGAAGCTTTCTTT. The V gene is TRBV9, the J gene TRBJ1-1; TRBD1 might be the D (6 bases). This CDR3 spans 15 amino acids. Germline V CDR1 and CDR2: SGDLS, YYNGEE. Between the trimmed V and J ends, which lost 4 bases and 0 bases, there was a span of 13 bases.

The rearrangement links TRBV5-6 to TRBJ1-2, with 9 nucleotides matching TRBD1. The germline gives CDR1 SGHDT, CDR2 YYEEEE. The CDR3 is made up of 14 amino acids. V dropped 3 bases and J dropped 4; count of bases not matched to a gene: 4. The CDR3 nucleotides read TGTGCCAGCAGCTCGGGGACAGGGCCCTATGGCTACACCTTC. This translates into CASSSGTGPYGYTF.

The V and J genes are TRBV7-3 and TRBJ2-7, with 11 positions matching TRBD2. CDR3 length: 15 residues. Looked up from germline, CDR1 is SGHTA and CDR2 is FQGTGA. Trimming at V came to 3 bases and at J to 2 bases, leaving 3 bases not matched to a gene. The CDR3 DNA sequence: TGTGCCAGCAGCTTGCTAGCGGGAGGTCCCTACGAGCAGTACTTC. Its translation: CASSLLAGGPYEQYF.

This chain joins TRBV10-3 and TRBJ1-1, with TRBD1 as a possible D gene (5 bases). Looked up from germline, CDR1 is ENHRY and CDR2 is SYGVKD. The CDR3 extends over 14 amino acids. V was cut by 2 bases and J by 1 base, with 8 bases left in between. The CDR3 DNA sequence: TGTGCCATCAGTGAGCCGGGGCCGAACACTGAAGCTTTCTTT. Encoded protein: CAISEPGPNTEAFF.

The V and J genes are TRBV29-1 and TRBJ2-5; a weak D match, TRBD2 (6 bases). Germline CDR1 SQVTM, CDR2 ANQGSEA. Trimming left V 3 bases short and J 2 bases short, with 13 bases between. The CDR3 runs to 14 residues. CDR3 sequence (DNA): TGCAGCGTTGATGGGCCAAGCGGGCAAGAGACCCAGTACTTC. Translation gives CSVDGPSGQETQYF.

This clone counts as medium-sized. The gene calls are TRBV7-9 and TRBJ2-7; either TRBD1 or TRBD2 may supply D (5 bases each). With 1 base removed from V and 3 bases from J, the gap between germline ends came to 10 bases. There are 14 residues in the CDR3. Germline values: CDR1 SEHNR, CDR2 FQNEAQ (reference sequence). DNA for the CDR3: TGTGCCAGCAGCTTAGGAGGGGATGGCTACGAGCAGTACTTC. Translation gives CASSLGGDGYEQYF.

This chain links TRBV11-1 with TRBJ2-7; tentative D call: TRBD1 (6 bases). V was shortened by 5 bases and J by 3 bases, with 17 bases between the two germline ends. The CDR3 sequence is 15 residues long. CDR1 is SGHAT and CDR2 is FQDESV in the germline V gene (reference sequence). CDR3 sequence: CASSPQGQGIYEQYF. The CDR3 DNA is TGTGCCAGCAGCCCCCAGGGGCAGGGTATCTACGAGCAGTACTTC.

The V call is TRBV15, the J call TRBJ1-2; the D gene is possibly TRBD1 (5 bases). From germline, CDR1 is LNHNV and CDR2 YYDKDF (reference sequence). This CDR3 region has 16 residues. V was cut by 1 base and J by 4 bases, with 16 bases left in between. CDR3 sequence (DNA): TGTGCCACCAGCAGAGTCCGGCCTCCAGGGAGCTATGGCTACACCTTC. The encoded protein is CATSRVRPPGSYGYTF.

The chain joins TRBV7-9 to TRBJ2-5; TRBD1 aligns across 8 bases. The CDR3 covers 13 residues. CDR1 is SEHNR, CDR2 FQNEAQ, per germline (reference sequence). The V and J ends lost 6 bases and 5 bases, in that order; junction bases with no gene match: 5. CDR3 loop: CASRPGGLETQYF. The DNA for the CDR3 is TGTGCCAGCAGGCCAGGGGGCCTGGAGACCCAGTACTTC.

The CDR3 spells CSVSEGDSRGYTF. The CDR3 DNA reads as TGCAGCGTTTCGGAGGGAGATTCTCGCGGCTACACCTTC. The chain has TRBV29-1 and TRBJ1-2; D remains ambiguous. The length of the CDR3 is 13 residues. Germline CDR1 SQVTM, CDR2 ANQGSEA. Trimming stripped 5 bases from V and 8 bases from J, with 18 bases between.

This chain uses TRBV9 with TRBJ2-3; 7 bases line up with TRBD2. CDR1 and CDR2 from the germline V gene are SGDLS and YYNGEE. CDR3 size: 16 residues. Trimming at V came to 4 bases and at J to 3 bases, leaving 11 bases not matched to a gene. CDR3 loop: CASSSPGRGITDTQYF. As DNA, the CDR3 is TGTGCCAGCAGCTCGCCTGGGCGGGGGATAACAGATACGCAGTATTTT. The complete variable domain, with remaining parts taken from reference TRBV9 and TRBJ2-3, reads DSGVTQTPKHLITATGQRVTLRCSPRSGDLSVYWYQQSLDQGLQFLIQYYNGEERAKGNILERFSAQQFPDLHSELNLSSLELGDSALYFCASSSPGRGITDTQYFGPGTRLTVL.

The rearrangement uses TRBV27 and TRBJ2-7; D is ambiguous. Germline V gene sequence: CDR1 MNHEY, CDR2 SMNVEV (reference sequence). The CDR3 is 13 residues long. Between the trimmed V and J ends, which lost 0 bases and 0 bases, there was a span of 3 bases. The CDR3 coding sequence is TGTGCCAGCAGTTTATCCCCCTCCTACGAGCAGTACTTC. Encoded protein: CASSLSPSYEQYF.

This clone was seen just once. J is TRBJ2-5 and V is TRBV21-1. TRBV21-1 is listed as a pseudogene. The CDR3 runs 11 residues. CDR3 sequence: CASSKEETQYF. For the CDR3, the DNA is TGTGCCAGCAGCAAAGAGGAGACCCAGTACTTC.

V usage is TRBV7-9 and J usage is TRBJ2-7; D is unresolved. The germline V gene encodes CDR1 SEHNR and CDR2 FQNEAQ (reference sequence). This CDR3 comprises 13 residues. The V end was cut by 5 bases, the J end by 1 base, with 9 bases between. CDR3 region: CASSPIGSYEQYF. CDR3 in DNA: TGTGCCAGCAGCCCTATAGGGTCCTACGAGCAGTACTTC.